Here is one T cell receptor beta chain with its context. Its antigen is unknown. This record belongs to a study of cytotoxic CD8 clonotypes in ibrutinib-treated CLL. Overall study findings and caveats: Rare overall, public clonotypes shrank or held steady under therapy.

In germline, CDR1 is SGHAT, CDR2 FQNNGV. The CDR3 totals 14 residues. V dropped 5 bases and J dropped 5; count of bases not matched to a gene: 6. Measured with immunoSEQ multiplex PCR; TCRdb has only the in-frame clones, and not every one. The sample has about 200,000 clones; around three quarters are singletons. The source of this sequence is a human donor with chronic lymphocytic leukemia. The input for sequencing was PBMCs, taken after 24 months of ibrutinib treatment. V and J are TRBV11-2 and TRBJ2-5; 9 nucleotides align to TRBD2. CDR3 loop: CASSPTSGSETQYF. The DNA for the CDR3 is TGTGCCAGCAGCCCGACTAGCGGCAGTGAGACCCAGTACTTC.